This TCR beta chain came from a study of cytomegalovirus exposure and HLA in healthy donors. In the study overall: The early release's HLA-typed donors yielded approximately 82 million unique TCRs. Whole-study results and caveats: Analysis was carried out at a later point, and it linked a missense DCLRE1C variant to TCR beta V- and J-gene trimming.

Germline assignment: CDR1 SNHLY and CDR2 FYNNEI. Trimming took 6 bases from V and 0 from J, leaving 10 bases between them. This CDR3 spans 14 amino acids. Comments on this clone: Its antigen is not known.

Vbeta (60) and Jbeta (13) primers were used in the PCR. Data came from immunoSEQ multiplex PCR; TCRdb stores just in-frame clones and leaves some out. This sample's clone table lists approximately 110,000 clones. The TCR comes from a man between 18 and 29 years old in good health and CMV-seronegative. Sequencing used PBMCs. The J gene is TRBJ2-3, the V gene TRBV2, with D possibly being TRBD2 (5 bases). CDR3 nucleotide sequence: TGTGCCAGCAGGGGGAGCACCAGCACAGATACGCAGTATTTT. Amino acids: CASRGSTSTDTQYF.